Following are 20 T cell receptor beta chains from one sample sequenced in a study of T-cell reconstitution after alpha-beta-depleted transplantation in children. Unique molecular identifiers featured in how the TCRbeta library was prepared. TCRdb reprocessed the PCR reads via MiXCR and lists one record per CDR3 protein. The sample has about 210,000 distinct CDR3 sequences, 17% seen once. The input for sequencing was PBMCs, mostly from graft donor cells, taken 360 days after TCRalphabeta/CD19-depleted stem cell transplant. Source of these receptors: a male patient aged 2 to 10 who had a stem cell transplant for acute lymphoblastic leukemia, so the T cells may come from the graft donor.

The chain couples TRBV7-9 to TRBJ2-5; the D gene could be TRBD1 or TRBD2 (7 bases each). The CDR3 runs 15 residues. Per germline, CDR1 SEHNR and CDR2 FQNEAQ (reference sequence). V was clipped by 2 bases and J by 5 bases, with 15 bases between them. The CDR3 DNA reads TGTGCCAGCAGCTTACGTCGACAGGGAGGGGAGACCCAGTACTTC. Amino acid sequence: CASSLRRQGGETQYF.

This clonotype was seen only a few times. This sequence joins TRBV5-1 and TRBJ2-3; 9 positions match TRBD2. V shed 3 bases, J shed 6 bases, and the junction held 29 bases outside the gene matches. From germline, CDR1 is SGHRS and CDR2 YFSETQ. This CDR3 spans 22 amino acids. The CDR3 sequence: CASSSPGAVAGVPNTLVDTQYF. In DNA, the CDR3 is TGCGCCAGCAGCTCACCCGGGGCGGTAGCGGGGGTTCCAAACACGTTGGTGGATACGCAGTATTTT.

V and J are TRBV6-5 and TRBJ2-7; 10 nucleotides line up with TRBD1. V shed 2 bases, J shed 2 bases, and the junction held 3 bases outside the gene matches. The CDR3 loop spans 15 amino acids. The germline CDR1 and CDR2 sequences are MNHEY and SVGAGI. The chain's CDR3 is CASSYLGTGAYEQYF. For the CDR3, the DNA is TGTGCCAGCAGTTACCTCGGGACAGGGGCCTACGAGCAGTACTTC.

This chain joins TRBV20-1 and TRBJ2-3; TRBD2 agrees at 8 bases. After removal of 1 base from V and 2 bases from J, the junction contained 5 bases not matched to a gene. The CDR3 length is 15 residues. The germline V gene has CDR1 DFQATT and CDR2 SNEGSKA (reference sequence). The CDR3, as DNA: TGCAGTGCTAGAGTTTTAGCGGGGCTCACAGATACGCAGTATTTT. This encodes CSARVLAGLTDTQYF.

This clonotype was seen ten or more times. CDR3 protein: CASSVVEDRGRNQPQHF. In nucleotides, the CDR3 is TGTGCCAGCAGCGTAGTGGAGGACAGGGGGCGAAATCAGCCCCAGCATTTT. This chain connects TRBV9 to TRBJ1-5, with 11 bases fitting TRBD1. CDR3 length: 17 amino acids. J lost 4 bases, V lost 0 bases, and 6 bases had no gene match. Germline V CDR1 and CDR2: SGDLS, YYNGEE.

The chain carries TRBV7-2 and TRBJ2-3; D may be TRBD2 (6 bases). Germline V gene sequence: CDR1 SGHTA, CDR2 FQGNSA. The V end lost 5 bases, the J end lost 2 bases, and 17 bases lay between the germline ends. The CDR3 contains 16 residues. The CDR3 is CASSPPRLADTDTQYF. The CDR3 DNA reads TGTGCCAGCAGCCCTCCTCGGTTAGCGGACACAGATACGCAGTATTTT.

This clonotype has at least ten counts. V usage is TRBV28 and J usage is TRBJ2-5; the D gene is possibly TRBD2 (5 bases). The ends were cut back, 5 bases at V and 2 bases at J, with 9 bases in the middle. CDR1 and CDR2 from the germline V gene are MDHEN and SYDVKM. This CDR3 comprises 13 residues. The CDR3 region has the DNA TGTGCCAGCAGTCCCGGGGATCAAGAGACCCAGTACTTC. Its translation is CASSPGDQETQYF.

This clonotype came up a few times. The chain couples TRBV12-3 or TRBV12-4 to TRBJ2-3, with 11 positions matching TRBD2. J lost 0 bases, V lost 4 bases, and 9 bases had no gene match. The length of the CDR3 is 18 residues. In nucleotides, the CDR3 is TGTGCCAGCAGTTGGCTAGCGGGGGGTATGAGGAGCACAGATACGCAGTATTTT. Its translation: CASSWLAGGMRSTDTQYF.

This clonotype was observed at least ten times. This rearrangement joins TRBV12-3 or TRBV12-4 to TRBJ2-1; D possibly corresponds to TRBD2 (6 bases). The CDR3 sequence is 16 residues long. Trimming left V 5 bases short and J 4 bases short, with 18 bases between. The CDR3, as DNA: TGTGCCAGCAGTCCCGACGTCGGGGGTATTTACAATGAGCAGTTCTTC. The encoded protein is CASSPDVGGIYNEQFF.

Concerning this clonotype: A much larger clone sits a single nucleotide away, making a read error possible. The chain recombines TRBV12-3 or TRBV12-4 with TRBJ2-1; D call uncertain. The CDR3 spans 11 residues. This CDR3 is CASSHYNKQFF. CDR3 DNA: TGTGCCAGCAGTCACTACAATAAGCAGTTCTTC.

This clonotype was seen more than once but under ten times. The chain has TRBV7-9 and TRBJ2-7, with 12 positions matching TRBD1. The CDR3 spans 17 residues. Trimming at V came to 1 base and at J to 3 bases, leaving 7 bases not matched to a gene. Germline CDR1 is SEHNR and CDR2 is FQNEAQ (reference sequence). CDR3 loop: CASSLGDRGLGNYEQYF. The CDR3 DNA follows: TGTGCCAGCAGCTTAGGGGACAGGGGGCTGGGAAACTACGAGCAGTACTTC.

This rearrangement joins TRBV18 to TRBJ1-5; D perhaps matches TRBD1 (6 bases). This CDR3 is 15 amino acids long. Germline loops: CDR1 KGHSH, CDR2 LQKENI. Trimming pared 4 bases from V and 4 bases from J, leaving 14 bases between. The CDR3 nucleotides are TGTGCCAGCTCACTGTCCTCAGGGGAAAATCAGCCCCAGCATTTT. Amino acids: CASSLSSGENQPQHF.

The genes are TRBV10-3 and TRBJ2-5, with a possible D match to TRBD2 (5 bases). Trimming cost V 2 bases and J 2 bases, with 9 bases left between them. The germline gives CDR1 ENHRY, CDR2 SYGVKD. CDR3 size: 14 residues. CDR3 bases: TGTGCCATCAGTGAGCTTGGGAGTCAAGAGACCCAGTACTTC. Translated: CAISELGSQETQYF.

This clonotype was recorded a few times. The chain recombines TRBV10-2 with TRBJ2-7, with unresolved D. V was shortened by 8 bases and J by 6 bases, with 8 bases between the two germline ends. Germline CDR1 reads WSHSY; CDR2 reads SAAADI. There are 10 residues in the CDR3. The CDR3: CASQRTEQYF. CDR3 coding DNA: TGCGCCAGCCAACGCACCGAGCAGTACTTC.

The CDR3 spells CASRTLSGGLTGELFF. Written as DNA, the CDR3 is TGTGCCAGCCGAACCCTTAGCGGGGGGCTTACCGGGGAGCTGTTTTTT. The rearrangement links TRBV11-2 to TRBJ2-2; 10 bases fit TRBD2. V lost 8 bases, J lost 5 bases, and 11 bases stayed unmatched. The CDR3 has 16 residues. Germline-derived CDR1 and CDR2 are SGHAT and FQNNGV.

The CDR3 DNA sequence: TGTGCCAGCAGCTCCGACAGGGGGCTAGGCCAGCCCCAGCATTTT. This codes for CASSSDRGLGQPQHF. The V call is TRBV6-1, the J call TRBJ1-5; TRBD1 matches at 10 bases. The germline CDR1 and CDR2 sequences are MNHNS and SASEGT. With V trimmed by 6 bases and J by 7 bases, 9 bases remained unmatched. The CDR3 runs 15 residues.

There are a few counts of this clonotype. The chain joins TRBV28 to TRBJ2-1; 14 bases agree with TRBD2. In germline, CDR1 is MDHEN, CDR2 SYDVKM. This CDR3 spans 14 amino acids. Trimming at V came to 5 bases and at J to 13 bases, leaving 7 bases not matched to a gene. CDR3 DNA: TGTGCCAGCAGTCAGTCCGGGACTAGCGGGAGACAGTTCTTC. Residues: CASSQSGTSGRQFF. Full variable domain (missing parts from reference TRBV28 and TRBJ2-1): DVKVTQSSRYLVKRTGEKVFLECVQDMDHENMFWYRQDPGLGLRLIYFSYDVKMKEKGDIPEGYSVSREKKERFSLILESASTNQTSMYLCASSQSGTSGRQFFGPGTRLTVL.

The CDR3 DNA reads as TGTGCCAGCAGCTTACTAGGCGGTACGAACACCGGGGAGCTGTTTTTT. This translates into CASSLLGGTNTGELFF. V usage is TRBV7-7 and J usage is TRBJ2-2, with unresolved D. Germline lookup yields CDR1 SSHAT and CDR2 FNYEAQ (reference sequence). The CDR3 length is 16 residues. The V end lost 2 bases, the J end lost 0 bases, and 10 bases lay between the germline ends.

The chain couples TRBV7-9 to TRBJ2-2; D is perhaps TRBD2 (6 bases). The CDR3 is 17 residues long. V was cut by 1 base and J by 1 base, with 13 bases left in between. The V gene's germline CDR1 is SEHNR and CDR2 FQNEAQ (reference sequence). This chain's CDR3 is CASSLGGGARNTGELFF. Written as DNA, the CDR3 is TGTGCCAGCAGCTTAGGGGGCGGGGCGCGGAACACCGGGGAGCTGTTTTTT. Full variable domain (rest looked up from reference TRBV7-9 and TRBJ2-2): DTGVSQNPRHKITKRGQNVTFRCDPISEHNRLYWYRQTLGQGPEFLTYFQNEAQLEKSRLLSDRFSAERPKGSFSTLEIQRTEQGDSAMYLCASSLGGGARNTGELFFGEGSRLTVL.

The V gene is TRBV10-3, the J gene TRBJ2-6; D gene ambiguous. V was cut by 0 bases and J by 0 bases, with 6 bases left in between. The germline V gene has CDR1 ENHRY and CDR2 SYGVKD. The length of the CDR3 is 16 residues. Here the CDR3 DNA reads TGTGCCATCAGTGAGTCCACCGACTCTGGGGCCAACGTCCTGACTTTC. This translates into CAISESTDSGANVLTF.